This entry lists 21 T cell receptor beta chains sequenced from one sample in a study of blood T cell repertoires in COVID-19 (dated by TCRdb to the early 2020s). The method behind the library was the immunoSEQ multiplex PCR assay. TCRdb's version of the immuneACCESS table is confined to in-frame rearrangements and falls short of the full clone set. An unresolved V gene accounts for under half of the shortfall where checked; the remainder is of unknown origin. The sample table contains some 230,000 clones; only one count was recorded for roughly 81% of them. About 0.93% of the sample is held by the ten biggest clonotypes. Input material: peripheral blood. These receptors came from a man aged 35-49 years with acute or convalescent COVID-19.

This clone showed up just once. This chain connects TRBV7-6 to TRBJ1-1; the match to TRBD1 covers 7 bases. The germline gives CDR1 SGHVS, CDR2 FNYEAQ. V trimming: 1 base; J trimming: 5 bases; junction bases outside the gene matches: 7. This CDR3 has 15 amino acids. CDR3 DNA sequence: TGTGCCAGCAGCTTAGAACAGGGGATAAGGACTGAAGCTTTCTTT. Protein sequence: CASSLEQGIRTEAFF.

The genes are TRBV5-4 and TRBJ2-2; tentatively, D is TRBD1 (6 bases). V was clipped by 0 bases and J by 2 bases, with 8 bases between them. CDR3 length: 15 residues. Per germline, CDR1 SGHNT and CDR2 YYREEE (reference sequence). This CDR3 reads CASSLATGNTGELFF. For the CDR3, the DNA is TGTGCCAGCAGCTTGGCGACAGGAAACACCGGGGAGCTGTTTTTT.

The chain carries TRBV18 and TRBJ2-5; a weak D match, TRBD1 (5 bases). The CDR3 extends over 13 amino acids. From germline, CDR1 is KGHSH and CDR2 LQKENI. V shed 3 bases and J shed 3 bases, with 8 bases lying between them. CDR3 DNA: TGTGCCAGCTCACCGGGGCTAGAAGAGACCCAGTACTTC. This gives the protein CASSPGLEETQYF. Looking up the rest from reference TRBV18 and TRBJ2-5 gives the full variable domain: NAGVMQNPRHLVRRRGQEARLRCSPMKGHSHVYWYRQLPEEGLKFMVYLQKENIIDESGMPKERFSAEFPKEGPSILRIQQVVRGDSAAYFCASSPGLEETQYFGPGTRLLVL.

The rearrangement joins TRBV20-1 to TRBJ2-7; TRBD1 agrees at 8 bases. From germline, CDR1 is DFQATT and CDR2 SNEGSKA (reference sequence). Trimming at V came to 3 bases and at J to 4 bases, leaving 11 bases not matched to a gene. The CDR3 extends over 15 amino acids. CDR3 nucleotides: TGCAGTGCTAGTCTCACTACCGGGACAGGTTACGAGCAGTACTTC. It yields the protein CSASLTTGTGYEQYF.

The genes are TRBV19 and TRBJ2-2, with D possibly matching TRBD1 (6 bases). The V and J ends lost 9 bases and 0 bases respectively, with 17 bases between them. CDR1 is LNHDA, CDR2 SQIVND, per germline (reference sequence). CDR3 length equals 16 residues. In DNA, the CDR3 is TGTGCCAGCTCCCGATGGACAGCCCCGAACACCGGGGAGCTGTTTTTT. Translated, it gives CASSRWTAPNTGELFF.

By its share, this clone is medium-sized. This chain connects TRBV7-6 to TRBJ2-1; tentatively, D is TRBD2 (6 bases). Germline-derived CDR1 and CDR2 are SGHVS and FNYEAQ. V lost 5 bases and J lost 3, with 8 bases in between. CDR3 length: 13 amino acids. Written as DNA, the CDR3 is TGTGCCAGCAGCCGGGACTTCTACAATGAGCAGTTCTTC. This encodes CASSRDFYNEQFF.

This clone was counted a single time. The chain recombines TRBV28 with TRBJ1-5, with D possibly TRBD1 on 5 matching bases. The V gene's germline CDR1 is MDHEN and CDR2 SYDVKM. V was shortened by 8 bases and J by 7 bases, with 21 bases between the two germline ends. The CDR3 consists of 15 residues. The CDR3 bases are TGTGCCAGCCTAGGGGCAGGGATCGAACGGCAGCCCCAGCATTTT. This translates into CASLGAGIERQPQHF.

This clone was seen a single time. The CDR3 loop reads CASQFGTGGNTIYF. In nucleotides, the CDR3 is TGTGCCAGTCAATTCGGGACAGGAGGAAACACCATATATTTT. This chain connects TRBV19 to TRBJ1-3, with 8 bases lining up with TRBD1. The J segment lost 4 bases and the V segment lost 8 bases, leaving 7 bases of the junction unmatched. The CDR3 consists of 14 residues. CDR1 LNHDA and CDR2 SQIVND come from the germline V gene (reference sequence).

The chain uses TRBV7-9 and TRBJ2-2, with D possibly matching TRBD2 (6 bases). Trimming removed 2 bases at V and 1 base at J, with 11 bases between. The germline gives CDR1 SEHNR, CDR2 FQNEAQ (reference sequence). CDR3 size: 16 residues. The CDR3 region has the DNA TGTGCCAGCAGCTTAAGGAGGGGAGAGAACACCGGGGAGCTGTTTTTT. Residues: CASSLRRGENTGELFF.

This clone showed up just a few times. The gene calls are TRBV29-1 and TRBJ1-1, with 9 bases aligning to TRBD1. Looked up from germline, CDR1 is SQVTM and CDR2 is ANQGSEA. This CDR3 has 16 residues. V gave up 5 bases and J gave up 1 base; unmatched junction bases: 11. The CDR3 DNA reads TGCAGCGTTTCCGTCGGACAGGGGCTCTGGAACACTGAAGCTTTCTTT. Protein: CSVSVGQGLWNTEAFF.

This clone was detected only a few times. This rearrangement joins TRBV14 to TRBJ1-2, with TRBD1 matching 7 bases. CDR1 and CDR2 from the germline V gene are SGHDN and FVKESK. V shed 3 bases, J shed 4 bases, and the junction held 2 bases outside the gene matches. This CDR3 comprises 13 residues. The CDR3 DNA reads TGTGCCAGCAGCCAGACAGGGATCTATGGCTACACCTTC. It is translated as CASSQTGIYGYTF. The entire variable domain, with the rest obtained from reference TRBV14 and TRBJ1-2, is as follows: EAGVTQFPSHSVIEKGQTVTLRCDPISGHDNLYWYRRVMGKEIKFLLHFVKESKQDESGMPNNRFLAERTGGTYSTLKVQPAELEDSGVYFCASSQTGIYGYTFGSGTRLTVV.

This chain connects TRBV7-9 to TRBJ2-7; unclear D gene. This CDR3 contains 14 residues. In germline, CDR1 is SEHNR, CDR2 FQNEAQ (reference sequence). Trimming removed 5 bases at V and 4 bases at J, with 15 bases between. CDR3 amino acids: CASSPHRSIYEQYF. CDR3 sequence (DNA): TGTGCCAGCAGCCCCCATAGAAGTATTTACGAGCAGTACTTC.

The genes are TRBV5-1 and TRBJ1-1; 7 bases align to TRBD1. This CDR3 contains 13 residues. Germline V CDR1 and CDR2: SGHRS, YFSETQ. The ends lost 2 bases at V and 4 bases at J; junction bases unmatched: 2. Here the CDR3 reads CASSLDRVTEAFF. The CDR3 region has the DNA TGCGCCAGCAGCTTAGACAGGGTCACTGAAGCTTTCTTT. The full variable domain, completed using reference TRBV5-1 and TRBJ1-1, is KAGVTQTPRYLIKTRGQQVTLSCSPISGHRSVSWYQQTPGQGLQFLFEYFSETQRNKGNFPGRFSGRQFSNSRSEMNVSTLELGDSALYLCASSLDRVTEAFFGQGTRLTVV.

The CDR3 reads CASSEAWTGSYGYTF. CDR3 bases: TGTGCCAGCAGTGAAGCTTGGACAGGAAGCTATGGCTACACCTTC. The chain uses TRBV2 and TRBJ1-2, with TRBD1 identical over 7 bases. Germline CDR1 SNHLY, CDR2 FYNNEI. Germline trimming cut 0 bases from V and 4 bases from J; bases unmatched to any gene: 5. The CDR3 loop spans 15 amino acids.

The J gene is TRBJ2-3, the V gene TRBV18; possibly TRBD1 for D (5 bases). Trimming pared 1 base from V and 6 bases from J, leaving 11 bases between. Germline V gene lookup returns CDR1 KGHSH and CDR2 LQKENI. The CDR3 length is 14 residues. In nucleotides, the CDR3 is TGTGCCAGCTCACCACAGTCAGGGCACGATACGCAGTATTTT. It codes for CASSPQSGHDTQYF.

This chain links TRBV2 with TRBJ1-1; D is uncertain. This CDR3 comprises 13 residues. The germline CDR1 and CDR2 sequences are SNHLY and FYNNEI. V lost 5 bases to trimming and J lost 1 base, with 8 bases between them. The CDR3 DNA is TGTGCCAGCAGTTCAGACTGGAACACTGAAGCTTTCTTT. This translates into CASSSDWNTEAFF.

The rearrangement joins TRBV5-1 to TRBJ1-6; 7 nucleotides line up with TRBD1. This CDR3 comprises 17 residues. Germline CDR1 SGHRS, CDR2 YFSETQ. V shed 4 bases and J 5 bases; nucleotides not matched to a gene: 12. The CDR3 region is CASSPSRRDRDNSPLHF. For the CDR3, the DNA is TGCGCCAGCAGCCCCTCACGTCGGGACAGAGATAATTCACCCCTCCACTTT.

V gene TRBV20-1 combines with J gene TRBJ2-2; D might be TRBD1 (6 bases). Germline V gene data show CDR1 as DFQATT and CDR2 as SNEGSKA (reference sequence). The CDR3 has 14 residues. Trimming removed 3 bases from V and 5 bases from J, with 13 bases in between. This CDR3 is CSASSGQTTGELFF. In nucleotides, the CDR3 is TGCAGTGCTAGTTCCGGACAGACAACCGGGGAGCTGTTTTTT.

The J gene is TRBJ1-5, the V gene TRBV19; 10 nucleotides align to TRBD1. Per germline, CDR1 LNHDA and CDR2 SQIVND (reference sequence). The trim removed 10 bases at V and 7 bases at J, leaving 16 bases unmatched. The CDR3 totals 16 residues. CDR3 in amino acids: CATAGQGLFNPQPQHF. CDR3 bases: TGTGCCACCGCGGGACAGGGGCTTTTCAACCCCCAGCCCCAGCATTTT.

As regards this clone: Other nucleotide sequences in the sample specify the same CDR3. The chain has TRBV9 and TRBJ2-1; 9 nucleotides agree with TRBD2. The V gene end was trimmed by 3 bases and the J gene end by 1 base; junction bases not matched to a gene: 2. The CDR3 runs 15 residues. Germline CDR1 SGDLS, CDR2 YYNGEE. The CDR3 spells CASSESGGSYNEQFF. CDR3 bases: TGTGCCAGCAGCGAGAGCGGGGGGTCCTACAATGAGCAGTTCTTC.

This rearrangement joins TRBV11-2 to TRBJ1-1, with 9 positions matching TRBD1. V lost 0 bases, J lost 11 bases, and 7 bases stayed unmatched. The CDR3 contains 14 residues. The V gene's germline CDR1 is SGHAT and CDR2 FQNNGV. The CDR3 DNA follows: TGTGCCAGCAGCTTAGAAGGGACAGGGACATCGGCTTTCTTT. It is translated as CASSLEGTGTSAFF.